Listed below are T cell receptor beta chains from one sample, sequenced in a study of OX40 agonist ivuxolimab in advanced cancers. Method: immunoSEQ multiplex PCR; TCRdb's copy keeps in-frame clones and lacks some. The sample shows about 45,000 clones, over 90% of them seen only once. Sequencing was performed on CD4+ or CD8+ T cells sorted from blood, taken in a trial of the OX40 agonist ivuxolimab. All receptors come from an adult with an advanced solid tumor such as melanoma, head and neck, liver or kidney cancer. The CDR3 runs from the conserved cysteine through the conserved F or W. D genes are given only for firm matches. Where a row states a size, it is once, few, many or the class of an expanded clone; other rows omit it.

clone_size | d_call | j_call | v_call | cdr3_length | cdr3_aa | cdr3_nt
. | . | TRBJ2-1 | TRBV7-9 | 15 | CASSFRPEMFDEQFF | TGTGCCAGCAGCTTCAGGCCCGAGATGTTCGATGAGCAGTTCTTC
. | TRBD2 | TRBJ2-1 | TRBV7-9 | 14 | CASSPGGLVDEQFF | TGTGCCAGCAGCCCGGGCGGACTAGTCGATGAGCAGTTCTTC
. | TRBD2 | TRBJ2-7 | TRBV7-9 | 16 | CASSSGLAGVNNEQYF | TGTGCCAGCAGCTCCGGACTAGCGGGAGTTAACAACGAGCAGTACTTC
. | . | TRBJ2-6 | TRBV23-1 | 16 | CASSQRLWAGANVLTF | TGCGCCAGCAGTCAAAGGTTATGGGCTGGGGCCAACGTCCTGACTTTC
. | . | TRBJ2-7 | TRBV12-5 | 13 | CASNRDGAYEQYF | TGTGCTAGCAACCGGGACGGAGCCTACGAGCAGTACTTC
once | . | TRBJ2-2 | TRBV27 | 14 | CASSPGTNTGELFF | TGTGCCAGCAGTCCGGGAACGAACACCGGGGAGCTGTTTTTT
. | . | TRBJ2-2 | TRBV7-8 | 14 | CASSSTPNTGELFF | TGTGCCAGCAGCTCCACCCCAAACACCGGGGAGCTGTTTTTT
. | TRBD2 | TRBJ2-1 | TRBV30 | 16 | CAWSGVSGSSYNEQFF | TGTGCCTGGAGTGGGGTTAGCGGGAGCTCCTACAATGAGCAGTTCTTC
. | TRBD1 | TRBJ2-1 | TRBV9 | 15 | CASSGDRGGYNEQFF | TGTGCCAGCAGCGGGGACAGGGGCGGCTACAATGAGCAGTTCTTC
. | TRBD1 | TRBJ2-5 | TRBV2 | 16 | CASSHSDRENQETQYF | TGTGCCAGCAGTCACTCGGACAGGGAGAACCAAGAGACCCAGTACTTC
. | . | TRBJ2-5 | TRBV28 | 17 | CASSQYRSYYNQETQYF | TGTGCCAGCAGCCAATACAGGAGCTACTACAACCAAGAGACCCAGTACTTC
. | . | TRBJ1-5 | TRBV19 | 16 | CASRRVGVRSNQPQHF | TGTGCCAGTCGTCGAGTAGGGGTCCGGAGCAATCAGCCCCAGCATTTT
. | . | TRBJ2-6 | TRBV5-6 | 14 | CASSLPSGANVLTF | TGTGCCAGCAGCTTGCCCTCTGGGGCCAACGTCCTGACTTTC
. | . | TRBJ2-3 | TRBV9 | 15 | CASSVGPARTDTQYF | TGTGCCAGCAGCGTAGGACCCGCCCGCACAGATACGCAGTATTTT
. | . | TRBJ1-5 | TRBV30 | 15 | CAWSVGTESNQPQHF | TGTGCCTGGAGTGTAGGGACGGAAAGCAATCAGCCCCAGCATTTT
. | . | TRBJ1-2 | TRBV7-3 | 14 | CASSPGGAYYGYTF | TGTGCCAGCAGCCCCGGGGGCGCTTACTATGGCTACACCTTC
. | TRBD2 | TRBJ2-7 | TRBV5-1 | 16 | CASSLGAGEVEFEQYF | TGCGCCAGCAGCTTGGGAGCGGGAGAGGTAGAGTTCGAGCAGTACTTC
. | . | TRBJ1-1 | TRBV4-3 | 15 | CASSQGTDIRTEAFF | TGCGCCAGCAGCCAAGGGACAGATATCCGGACTGAAGCTTTCTTT
. | TRBD2 | TRBJ2-5 | TRBV10-2 | 15 | CASSRTSGLQETQYF | TGCGCCAGCAGTAGGACTAGCGGGCTCCAAGAGACCCAGTACTTC
. | . | TRBJ1-3 | TRBV27 | 17 | CASRPRRGWGSGNTIYF | TGTGCCAGCAGGCCTAGAAGGGGTTGGGGCTCTGGAAACACCATATATTTT
. | . | TRBJ2-7 | TRBV10-2 | 15 | CASSEGRGNYYEQYF | TGCGCCAGCAGTGAGGGCAGGGGAAATTATTACGAGCAGTACTTC
. | . | TRBJ1-1 | TRBV9 | 14 | CASSVEGIGTEAFF | TGTGCCAGCAGCGTAGAGGGGATCGGCACTGAAGCTTTCTTT
. | TRBD2 | TRBJ2-7 | TRBV4-3 | 16 | CASSHGTSGSGYEQYF | TGCGCCAGCAGCCACGGGACTAGCGGGAGTGGCTACGAGCAGTACTTC
. | TRBD1 | TRBJ2-5 | TRBV13 | 13 | CASSGQEKETQYF | TGTGCCAGCAGCGGACAGGAAAAAGAGACCCAGTACTTC
. | TRBD2 | TRBJ2-2 | TRBV4-3 | 18 | CASSPTGGLAGRAGELFF | TGCGCCAGCAGCCCGACCGGGGGACTAGCGGGGAGGGCCGGGGAGCTGTTTTTT
. | TRBD2 | TRBJ2-2 | TRBV28 | 16 | CASSFGAGMNTGELFF | TGTGCCAGCAGTTTTGGAGCGGGAATGAACACCGGGGAGCTGTTTTTT
. | . | TRBJ2-2 | TRBV5-6 | 13 | CASSWGSSGELFF | TGTGCCAGCAGTTGGGGGAGTAGCGGGGAGCTGTTTTTT
. | TRBD1 | TRBJ2-7 | TRBV6-5 | 14 | CASSYQGASYEQYF | TGTGCCAGCAGTTACCAGGGGGCGTCCTACGAGCAGTACTTC
. | TRBD1 | TRBJ1-2 | TRBV4-3 | 14 | CASSLIGTGYGYTF | TGCGCCAGCAGCCTCATCGGGACAGGCTATGGCTACACCTTC
. | . | TRBJ1-5 | TRBV19 | 17 | CASSIDRRREHNQPQHF | TGTGCCAGTAGTATAGATAGGAGGCGCGAACACAATCAGCCCCAGCATTTT
. | . | TRBJ2-7 | TRBV29-1 | 13 | CSVGLRGSHEQYF | TGCAGCGTTGGGCTTAGGGGTTCCCACGAGCAGTACTTC
. | . | TRBJ2-3 | TRBV9 | 14 | CASSVSGWGDTQYF | TGTGCCAGCAGCGTATCCGGGTGGGGGGATACGCAGTATTTT
once | TRBD1 | TRBJ2-1 | TRBV7-9 | 15 | CASSPGTGLYDEQFF | TGTGCCAGCAGCCCTGGGACAGGGTTGTACGATGAGCAGTTCTTC
. | . | TRBJ2-7 | TRBV19 | 16 | CASSRRPGQISYEQYF | TGTGCCAGTAGTCGACGACCCGGACAGATTTCCTACGAGCAGTACTTC
once | TRBD1 | TRBJ2-7 | TRBV14 | 13 | CASNTGGRYEQYF | TGTGCCAGCAACACAGGGGGGAGATACGAGCAGTACTTC
. | . | TRBJ2-7 | TRBV11-2 | 16 | CASSLVLASYSYEQYF | TGTGCCAGCAGCTTGGTCTTAGCGTCCTACTCCTACGAGCAGTACTTC
. | . | TRBJ2-1 | TRBV7-3 | 15 | CASSFPGTYRDEQFF | TGTGCCAGCAGCTTCCCCGGAACCTATAGGGATGAGCAGTTCTTC
. | . | TRBJ2-7 | TRBV9 | 14 | CASSVGGGTYEQYF | TGTGCCAGCAGCGTAGGAGGGGGTACCTACGAGCAGTACTTC